The clone carrying this T cell receptor (beta chain) was detected many times. Its antigen remains unknown. The sample originates from a study of molecular identifiers for immune sequencing clone quantification. Whole-study results and caveats: The study found clones above 20 RNA copies held over 98% of effector molecules and under 1% in naive cells.

MiXCR, run by TCRdb on the PCR reads, gives a single entry per CDR3 protein. The sample has 250,000 to 350,000 distinct CDR3 sequences, 20% to 25% seen once. This CDR3 has 16 amino acids. Looked up from germline, CDR1 is SNHLY and CDR2 is FYNNEI. V lost 1 base and J lost 0, with 13 bases in between. The specimen was naive CD8+ T cells from blood, with Jurkat cell RNA spiked in. Subset specified: FACS-sorted CD8+CD4-CCR7+CD45RA+ naive T cells. V is TRBV2 and J is TRBJ2-7, with a possible D match to TRBD1 (6 bases). This receptor was taken from a human donor in good health. Some libraries in this study had Jurkat cell RNA spiked in. The CDR3 coding sequence is TGTGCCAGCAGTGAAGTAGCAGGGGCGAGCTCCTACGAGCAGTACTTC. Protein sequence: CASSEVAGASSYEQYF.